Given below is one TCR beta chain in context. The data originate from a study of shared clonotypes between healthy human individuals. Each PCR replicate from the sorted subsets contained approximately 0.2 ug DNA, which is about 30,000 T cell genomes. Per the study methods: Filtering of immunoSEQ junctional sequences could not match full-length read filtering. Some clones are missing from TCRdb's copy, which holds only in-frame ones; the method was immunoSEQ multiplex PCR. V and J calls and clone size come straight from that table; D and trimming were deduced from the DNA. The sample gives roughly 2 million clones, nearly 97% of which show up once; roughly 0.13% is in the top ten. The material sequenced was naive CD4+ T cells sorted from blood. The subset is: CD45RA+ positively selected. This TCR came from a man in his late teens or twenties in good health.

The CDR3 sequence is CASSGYWTGGTDTQYF. CDR3 in DNA: TGTGCCAGCAGTGGTTACTGGACAGGGGGCACAGATACGCAGTATTTT. V gene TRBV6-1 combines with J gene TRBJ2-3; TRBD1 agrees at 9 bases. CDR3 size: 16 residues. Germline CDR1 reads MNHNS; CDR2 reads SASEGT. V lost 4 bases to trimming and J lost 1 base; unmatched junction nucleotides: 6.